This T cell receptor beta chain derives from a study of blood T cell repertoires in COVID-19. Across the study: The origin of the acute and convalescent COVID-19 samples was the United States, Italy and Spain. The analysed material was cDNA or gDNA that came from T cells, B-cell-depleted T cells, or PBMCs.

CDR3 length: 15 residues. Germline CDR1 SGDLS, CDR2 YYNGEE. Deletions cut 0 bases from V and 2 bases from J, with 8 bases between. In the authors' workflow: Amplified reference gene primers provided the basis for estimating nucleated cell counts. Profiling relied on immunoSEQ multiplex PCR, and the TCRdb table lists in-frame clones only, not all of them. The DNA was the basis for D and trimming; V, J and clone size are from that table. This table has some 150,000 clones, 87% appearing once. The receptor's source is a woman between 50 and 59 years old with active or convalescent COVID-19. Sequencing used peripheral blood. The J gene is TRBJ1-4, the V gene TRBV9; D possibly corresponds to TRBD1 (5 bases). Here the CDR3 reads CASSVGGGTNEKLFF. CDR3 sequence (DNA): TGTGCCAGCAGCGTAGGCGGGGGGACTAATGAAAAACTGTTTTTT.